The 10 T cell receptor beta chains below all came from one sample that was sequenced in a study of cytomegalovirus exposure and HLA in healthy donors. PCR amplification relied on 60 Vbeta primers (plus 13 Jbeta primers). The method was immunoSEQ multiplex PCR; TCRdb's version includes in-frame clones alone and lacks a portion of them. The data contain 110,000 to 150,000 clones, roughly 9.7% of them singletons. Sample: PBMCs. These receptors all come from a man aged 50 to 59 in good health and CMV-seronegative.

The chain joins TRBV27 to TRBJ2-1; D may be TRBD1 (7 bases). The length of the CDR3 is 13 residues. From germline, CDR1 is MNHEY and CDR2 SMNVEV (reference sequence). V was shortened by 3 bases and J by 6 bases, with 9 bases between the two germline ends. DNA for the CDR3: TGTGCCAGCAGTTTTCAGGGGGGCAATGAGCAGTTCTTC. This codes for CASSFQGGNEQFF.

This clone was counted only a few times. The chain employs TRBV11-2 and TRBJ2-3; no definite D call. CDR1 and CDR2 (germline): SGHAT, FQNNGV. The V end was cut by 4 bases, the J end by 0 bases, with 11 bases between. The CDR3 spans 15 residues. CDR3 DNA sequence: TGTGCCAGCAGCTCCCTCTCTGTTAGCACAGATACGCAGTATTTT. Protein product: CASSSLSVSTDTQYF.

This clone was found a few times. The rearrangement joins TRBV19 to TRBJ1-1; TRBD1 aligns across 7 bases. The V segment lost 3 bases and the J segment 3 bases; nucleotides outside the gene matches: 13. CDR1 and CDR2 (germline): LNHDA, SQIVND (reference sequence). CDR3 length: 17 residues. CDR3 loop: CASSMKGAHYRDTEAFF. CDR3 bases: TGTGCCAGTAGTATGAAGGGGGCGCATTATCGTGACACTGAAGCTTTCTTT.

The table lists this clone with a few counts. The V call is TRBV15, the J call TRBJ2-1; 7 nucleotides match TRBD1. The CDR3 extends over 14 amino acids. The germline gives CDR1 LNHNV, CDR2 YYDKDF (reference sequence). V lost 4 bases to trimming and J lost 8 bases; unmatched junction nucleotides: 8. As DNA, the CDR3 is TGTGCCACCAGCACACACTACAGGGGCGATGAGCAGTTCTTC. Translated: CATSTHYRGDEQFF.

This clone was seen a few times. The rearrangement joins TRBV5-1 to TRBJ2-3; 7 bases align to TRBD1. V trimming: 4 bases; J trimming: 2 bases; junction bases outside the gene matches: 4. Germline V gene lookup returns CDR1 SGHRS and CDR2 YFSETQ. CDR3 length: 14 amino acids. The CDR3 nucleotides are TGCGCCAGCAGCCGGGACAGTTCCACAGATACGCAGTATTTT. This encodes CASSRDSSTDTQYF.

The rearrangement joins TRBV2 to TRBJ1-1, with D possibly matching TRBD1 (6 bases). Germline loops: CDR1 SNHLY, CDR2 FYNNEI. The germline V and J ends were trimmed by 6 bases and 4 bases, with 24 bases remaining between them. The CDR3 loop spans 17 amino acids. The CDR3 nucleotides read TGTGCCAGCAGCCACCTTTCGGACAGCGGACGATTCACTGAAGCTTTCTTT. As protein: CASSHLSDSGRFTEAFF.

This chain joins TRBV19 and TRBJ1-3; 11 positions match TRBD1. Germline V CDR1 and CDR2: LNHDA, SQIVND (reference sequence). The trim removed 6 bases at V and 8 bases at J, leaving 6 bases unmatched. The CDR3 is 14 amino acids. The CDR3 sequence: CASSSDRGRDTIYF. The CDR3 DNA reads TGTGCCAGTAGCTCGGACAGGGGGCGAGACACCATATATTTT. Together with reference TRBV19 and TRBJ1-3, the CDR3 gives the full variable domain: DGGITQSPKYLFRKEGQNVTLSCEQNLNHDAMYWYRQDPGQGLRLIYYSQIVNDFQKGDIAEGYSVSREKKESFPLTVTSAQKNPTAFYLCASSSDRGRDTIYFGEGSWLTVV.

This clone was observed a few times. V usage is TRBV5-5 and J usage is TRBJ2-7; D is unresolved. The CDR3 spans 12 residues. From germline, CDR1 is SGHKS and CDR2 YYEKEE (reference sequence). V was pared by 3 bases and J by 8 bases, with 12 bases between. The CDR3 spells CASSWRARQQYF. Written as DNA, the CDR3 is TGTGCCAGCAGCTGGAGAGCTCGGCAGCAGTACTTC.

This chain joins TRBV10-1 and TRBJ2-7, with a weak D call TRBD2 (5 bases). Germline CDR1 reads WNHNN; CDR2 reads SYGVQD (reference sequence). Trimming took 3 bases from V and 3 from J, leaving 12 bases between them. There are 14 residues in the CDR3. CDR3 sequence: CASSDGGTHYEQYF. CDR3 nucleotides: TGCGCCAGCAGTGATGGAGGAACTCACTACGAGCAGTACTTC.

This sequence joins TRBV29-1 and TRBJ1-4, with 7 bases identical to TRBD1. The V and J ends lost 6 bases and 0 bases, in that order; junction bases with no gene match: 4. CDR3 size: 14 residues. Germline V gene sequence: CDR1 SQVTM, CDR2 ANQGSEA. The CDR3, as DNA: TGCAGCGTGGAGACAGGGTCAACTAATGAAAAACTGTTTTTT. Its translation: CSVETGSTNEKLFF.